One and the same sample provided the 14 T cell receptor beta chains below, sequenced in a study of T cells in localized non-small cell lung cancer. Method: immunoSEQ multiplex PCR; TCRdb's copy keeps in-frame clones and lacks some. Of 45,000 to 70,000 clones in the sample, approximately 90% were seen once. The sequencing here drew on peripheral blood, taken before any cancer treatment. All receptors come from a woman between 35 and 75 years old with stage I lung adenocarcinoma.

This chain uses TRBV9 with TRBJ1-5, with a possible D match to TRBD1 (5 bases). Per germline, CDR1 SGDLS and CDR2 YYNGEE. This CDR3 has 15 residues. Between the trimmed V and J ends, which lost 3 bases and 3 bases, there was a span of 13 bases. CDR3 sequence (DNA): TGTGCCAGCAGCGGGGACGGTGGGCCCAATCAGCCCCAGCATTTT. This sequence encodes CASSGDGGPNQPQHF.

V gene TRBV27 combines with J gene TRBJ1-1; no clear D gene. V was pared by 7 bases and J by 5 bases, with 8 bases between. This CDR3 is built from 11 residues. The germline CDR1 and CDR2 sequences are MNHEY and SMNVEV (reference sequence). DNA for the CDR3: TGTGCCAGCAATGAGTGTACTGAAGCTTTCTTT. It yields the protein CASNECTEAFF.

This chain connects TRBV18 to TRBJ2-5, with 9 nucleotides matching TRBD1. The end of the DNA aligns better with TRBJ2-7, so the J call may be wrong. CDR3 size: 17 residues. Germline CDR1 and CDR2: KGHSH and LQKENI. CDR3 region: CASSRQKDRGPSYEQYF. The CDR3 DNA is TGTGCCAGCTCCCGGCAGAAGGACAGGGGACCTTCCTACGAGCAGTACTTC.

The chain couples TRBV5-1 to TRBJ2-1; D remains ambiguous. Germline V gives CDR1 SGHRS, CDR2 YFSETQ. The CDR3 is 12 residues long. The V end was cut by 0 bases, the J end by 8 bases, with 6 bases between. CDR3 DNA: TGCGCCAGCAGCTTGGGACGCGATGAGCAGTTCTTC. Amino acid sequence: CASSLGRDEQFF.

CDR3 nucleotide sequence: TGTGCTAGTGGTTTGGCCACGGGACAGTCGAGAGGGGATGAGCAGTTCTTC. It codes for CASGLATGQSRGDEQFF. The J gene is TRBJ2-1, the V gene TRBV12-5, with 7 nucleotides matching TRBD1. CDR3 size: 17 residues. V shed 1 base, J shed 8 bases, and the junction held 14 bases outside the gene matches. Germline V gene sequence: CDR1 LGHNT, CDR2 FRNRAP. The whole variable domain, filled in from reference TRBV12-5 and TRBJ2-1, reads DARVTQTPRHKVTEMGQEVTMRCQPILGHNTVFWYRQTMMQGLELLAYFRNRAPLDDSGMPKDRFSAEMPDATLATLKIQPSEPRDSAVYFCASGLATGQSRGDEQFFGPGTRLTVL.

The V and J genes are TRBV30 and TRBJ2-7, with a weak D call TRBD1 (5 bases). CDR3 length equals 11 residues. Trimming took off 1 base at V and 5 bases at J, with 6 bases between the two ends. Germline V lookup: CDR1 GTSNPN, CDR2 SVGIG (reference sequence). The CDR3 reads CAWSEGHEQYF. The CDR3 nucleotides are TGTGCCTGGAGTGAGGGGCACGAGCAGTACTTC.

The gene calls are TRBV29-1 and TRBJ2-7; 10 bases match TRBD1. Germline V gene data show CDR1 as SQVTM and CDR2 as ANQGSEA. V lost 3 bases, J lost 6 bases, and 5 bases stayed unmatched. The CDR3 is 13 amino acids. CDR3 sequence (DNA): TGCAGCGTTGATCGGACAGGGGGACCCGAGCAGTACTTC. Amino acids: CSVDRTGGPEQYF.

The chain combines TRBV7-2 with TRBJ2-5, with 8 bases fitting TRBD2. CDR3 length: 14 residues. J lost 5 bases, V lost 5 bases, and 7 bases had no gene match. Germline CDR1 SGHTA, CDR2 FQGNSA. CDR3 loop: CASSRGGLAETQYF. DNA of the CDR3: TGTGCCAGCAGCCGGGGGGGCCTTGCGGAGACCCAGTACTTC.

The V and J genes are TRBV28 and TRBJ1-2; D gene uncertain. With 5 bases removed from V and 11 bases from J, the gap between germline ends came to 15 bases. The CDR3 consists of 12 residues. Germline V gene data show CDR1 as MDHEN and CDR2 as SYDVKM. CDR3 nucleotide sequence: TGTGCCAGCAGTCCCCCCCTAAAGGGTTACACCTTC. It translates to CASSPPLKGYTF.

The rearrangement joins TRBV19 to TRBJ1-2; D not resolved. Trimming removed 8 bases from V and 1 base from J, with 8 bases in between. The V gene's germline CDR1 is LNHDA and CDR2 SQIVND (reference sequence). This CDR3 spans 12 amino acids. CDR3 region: CASSTLNYGYTF. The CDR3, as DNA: TGTGCCAGTTCTACCCTTAACTATGGCTACACCTTC.

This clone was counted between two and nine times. The CDR3 is CASSLVGGVGRDSVEAFF. CDR3 DNA: TGTGCCAGCAGCTTAGTTGGAGGGGTGGGAAGGGATAGCGTTGAAGCTTTCTTT. The chain joins TRBV7-2 to TRBJ1-1; possible D gene TRBD1, 5 bases. CDR3 length: 18 amino acids. The V end lost 1 base, the J end lost 7 bases, and 25 bases lay between the germline ends. CDR1 is SGHTA, CDR2 FQGNSA, per germline.

The DNA of the CDR3 is TGCGCCAGCAGCTTTGGGAGCACGGGCACCGGGGAGCTGTTTTTT. This gives the protein CASSFGSTGTGELFF. The V call is TRBV5-1, the J call TRBJ2-2; possible D gene TRBD2, 5 bases. Germline V CDR1 and CDR2: SGHRS, YFSETQ. CDR3 length: 15 residues. V lost 2 bases, J lost 4 bases, and 12 bases lay in between.

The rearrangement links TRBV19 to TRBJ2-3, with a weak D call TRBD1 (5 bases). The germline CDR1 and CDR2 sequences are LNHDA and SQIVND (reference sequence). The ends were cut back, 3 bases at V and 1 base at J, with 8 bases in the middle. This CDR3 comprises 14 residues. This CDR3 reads CASSMLGGTDTQYF. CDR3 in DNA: TGTGCCAGTAGTATGTTAGGGGGCACAGATACGCAGTATTTT.

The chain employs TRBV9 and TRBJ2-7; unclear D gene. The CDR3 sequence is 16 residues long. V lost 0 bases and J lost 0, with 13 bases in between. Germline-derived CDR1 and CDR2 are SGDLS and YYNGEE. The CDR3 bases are TGTGCCAGCAGCGTAGCTACCGGGCTGAGCTCCTACGAGCAGTACTTC. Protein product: CASSVATGLSSYEQYF.